Listed here are 3 T cell receptor beta chains from one sample, sequenced in a study of shared clonotypes between healthy human individuals. TCRdb keeps only in-frame clones here, not all; method: immunoSEQ multiplex PCR. The sample holds about 2.4 million clones, just over 90% seen once. The specimen was naive CD4+ T cells sorted from blood. The subset denotes: CD45RA+ positively selected. These receptors were collected from a man between 18 and 29 years old in good health.

V is TRBV6-1 and J is TRBJ1-5; D not certain. Germline assignment: CDR1 MNHNS and CDR2 SASEGT. Trimming stripped 7 bases from V and 0 bases from J, with 13 bases between. The CDR3 extends over 15 amino acids. In DNA, the CDR3 is TGTGCCAGCATCCCGGTCGGAGGTAGCAATCAGCCCCAGCATTTT. This translates into CASIPVGGSNQPQHF.

V is TRBV19 and J is TRBJ2-2; D remains unclear. Trimming cost V 2 bases and J 4 bases, with 8 bases left between them. The CDR3 length is 14 residues. In germline, CDR1 is LNHDA, CDR2 SQIVND (reference sequence). In DNA, the CDR3 is TGTGCCAGTAGTATAAATCTCGTCACCGGGGAGCTGTTTTTT. Protein product: CASSINLVTGELFF.

This clone was detected only a few times. V is TRBV30 and J is TRBJ1-5; no definite D call. Looked up from germline, CDR1 is GTSNPN and CDR2 is SVGIG (reference sequence). The CDR3 extends over 14 amino acids. V was cut by 2 bases and J by 0 bases, with 8 bases left in between. The CDR3 reads CAWSSGVSNQPQHF. The CDR3 nucleotides read TGTGCCTGGAGTTCCGGAGTTAGCAATCAGCCCCAGCATTTT.